Below are 22 T cell receptor beta chains sequenced from a single sample in a study of shared clonotypes between healthy human individuals. The method was immunoSEQ multiplex PCR; TCRdb's version includes in-frame clones alone and lacks a portion of them. This table holds roughly 1 million clones, about three quarters found once. The sequenced sample was memory CD4+ T cells sorted from blood. Subset described: CD45RA-negative fraction. These receptors all come from a man between 18 and 29 years old in good health.

The rearrangement links TRBV18 to TRBJ2-6; D is tentatively TRBD1 or TRBD2 (5 bases each). The CDR3 covers 14 residues. V shed 5 bases and J shed 0 bases, with 5 bases lying between them. Germline assignment: CDR1 KGHSH and CDR2 LQKENI. The CDR3 nucleotides read TGTGCCAGCTCAGGGGGCTCTGGGGCCAACGTCCTGACTTTC. This gives the protein CASSGGSGANVLTF.

In this sample, this clone turned up once. The chain combines TRBV11-2 with TRBJ1-6, with 9 nucleotides matching TRBD1. Germline CDR1 is SGHAT and CDR2 is FQNNGV. The V and J ends lost 5 bases and 3 bases, in that order; junction bases with no gene match: 8. CDR3 size: 17 residues. The CDR3 DNA reads TGTGCCAGCAGCATAAACACAGGGGGCATCTATAATTCACCCCTCCACTTT. Amino acids: CASSINTGGIYNSPLHF.

This clone was recorded a few times. The CDR3 here is CASRAGGNSPLHF. For the CDR3, the DNA is TGTGCCAGCCGGGCAGGGGGCAATTCACCCCTCCACTTT. The J gene is TRBJ1-6, the V gene TRBV6-4; 8 positions agree with TRBD1. The trim removed 8 bases at V and 7 bases at J, leaving 4 bases unmatched. From germline, CDR1 is MRHNA and CDR2 SNTAGT. This CDR3 comprises 13 residues.

V usage is TRBV10-3 and J usage is TRBJ1-2, with D tentatively TRBD1 (6 bases). V was cut by 5 bases and J by 7 bases, with 23 bases left in between. CDR1 is ENHRY, CDR2 SYGVKD, per germline. This CDR3 is built from 16 residues. CDR3 region: CAISSTGTPKEGGYTF. The CDR3 coding sequence is TGTGCCATCAGTAGCACCGGGACACCGAAAGAGGGTGGCTACACCTTC.

The rearrangement links TRBV4-1 to TRBJ2-1; D is unclear. Trimming shortened V by 0 bases and J by 10 bases, and 7 bases separated the two germline ends. This CDR3 has 12 amino acids. Germline V gives CDR1 MGHRA, CDR2 YSYEKL. CDR3 nucleotides: TGCGCCAGCAGCCAAGACATCGGGGAGCAGTTCTTC. Encoded protein: CASSQDIGEQFF.

The chain employs TRBV18 and TRBJ2-7; perhaps D is TRBD1 or TRBD2 (5 bases each). Germline V gene sequence: CDR1 KGHSH, CDR2 LQKENI. The CDR3 spans 14 residues. V lost 2 bases and J lost 7, with 15 bases in between. CDR3: CASSPSGGPREQYF. The DNA of the CDR3 is TGTGCCAGCTCACCAAGTGGGGGACCGAGGGAGCAGTACTTC.

As to this clone: Other DNA sequences in this specimen translate into the identical CDR3. J is TRBJ2-5 and V is TRBV5-4; TRBD2 matches 9 bases. The CDR3 consists of 14 residues. After removal of 4 bases from V and 1 base from J, the junction contained 2 bases not matched to a gene. CDR1 is SGHNT and CDR2 is YYREEE in the germline V gene (reference sequence). Here the CDR3 reads CASSLAGTQETQYF. The CDR3, as DNA: TGTGCCAGCAGCCTAGCGGGGACCCAAGAGACCCAGTACTTC.

The chain is built from TRBV5-1 and TRBJ1-3, with 7 bases lining up with TRBD1. Germline V gives CDR1 SGHRS, CDR2 YFSETQ. The CDR3 covers 14 residues. Germline trimming cut 4 bases from V and 7 bases from J; bases unmatched to any gene: 8. CDR3 bases: TGCGCCAGCAGCGTGGACAGGCAGAGTAACACCATATATTTT. As protein: CASSVDRQSNTIYF.

The chain couples TRBV18 to TRBJ2-2, with 7 bases identical to TRBD1. Germline V CDR1 and CDR2: KGHSH, LQKENI. Losses at the gene ends were 3 bases for V and 6 bases for J; bases not matched to a gene: 10. There are 16 residues in the CDR3. The CDR3 is CASSPGQTRGPGELFF. As DNA, the CDR3 is TGTGCCAGCTCACCGGGACAGACGAGGGGGCCCGGGGAGCTGTTTTTT.

The chain is built from TRBV6-5 and TRBJ2-7; D call uncertain. Germline assignment: CDR1 MNHEY and CDR2 SVGAGI. The V end lost 8 bases, the J end lost 0 bases, and 11 bases lay between the germline ends. The CDR3 length is 13 residues. CDR3: CASLSSASYEQYF. The CDR3 coding sequence is TGTGCCAGCCTTTCCTCAGCCTCCTACGAGCAGTACTTC.

In its sample, this clone was seen once. This chain links TRBV28 with TRBJ1-5, with D perhaps matching TRBD1 (6 bases). Trimming stripped 8 bases from V and 3 bases from J, with 11 bases between. CDR3 size: 13 residues. Germline lookup yields CDR1 MDHEN and CDR2 SYDVKM. The CDR3 loop reads CASEGHTNQPQHF. Here the CDR3 DNA reads TGTGCCAGCGAGGGACACACCAATCAGCCCCAGCATTTT.

The CDR3 reads CASSPTAGTTDTQYF. Here the CDR3 DNA reads TGTGCCAGCAGCCCGACGGCGGGTACCACAGATACGCAGTATTTT. The chain couples TRBV7-6 to TRBJ2-3, with D possibly matching TRBD2 (5 bases). The V and J ends lost 5 bases and 2 bases respectively, with 14 bases between them. Germline V gene sequence: CDR1 SGHVS, CDR2 FNYEAQ. The CDR3 spans 15 residues.

The chain couples TRBV14 to TRBJ2-7; perhaps TRBD1 as D (6 bases). Trimming cost V 3 bases and J 2 bases, with 17 bases left between them. Germline assignment: CDR1 SGHDN and CDR2 FVKESK. The length of the CDR3 is 16 residues. CDR3 sequence: CASSHLYRDNPYEQYF. As DNA, the CDR3 is TGTGCCAGCAGCCACCTATACCGGGACAACCCCTACGAGCAGTACTTC.

The chain combines TRBV6-1 with TRBJ2-1; D gene ambiguous. The CDR3 length is 14 residues. From germline, CDR1 is MNHNS and CDR2 SASEGT. Deletions cut 7 bases from V and 5 bases from J, with 15 bases between. CDR3 DNA: TGTGCCAGCATGATTTCCGGCGCTGACAATGAGCAGTTCTTC. Translation gives CASMISGADNEQFF.

The table lists this clone with a few counts. The chain recombines TRBV5-4 with TRBJ2-4; 7 bases match TRBD2. The CDR3 covers 15 residues. The ends lost 4 bases at V and 1 base at J; junction bases unmatched: 5. CDR1 and CDR2 from the germline V gene are SGHNT and YYREEE (reference sequence). The CDR3 is CASSLGGAAKNIQYF. The CDR3 DNA reads as TGTGCCAGCAGCCTGGGAGGGGCGGCCAAAAACATTCAGTACTTC.

The rearrangement links TRBV5-1 to TRBJ2-7; D possibly matches TRBD1 or TRBD2 (6 bases each). CDR3 length: 15 amino acids. The germline gives CDR1 SGHRS, CDR2 YFSETQ. The V end lost 4 bases, the J end lost 6 bases, and 20 bases lay between the germline ends. CDR3 bases: TGCGCCAGCAGCCCCGGGGGCTATGCGGCCGGCGAGCAGTACTTC. It translates to CASSPGGYAAGEQYF.

This chain links TRBV9 with TRBJ1-3; D not certain. Trimming stripped 4 bases from V and 4 bases from J, with 12 bases between. In germline, CDR1 is SGDLS, CDR2 YYNGEE. CDR3 length: 14 residues. The CDR3: CASSYSTEGNTIYF. CDR3 coding DNA: TGTGCCAGCAGCTACAGTACGGAGGGAAACACCATATATTTT. Filled out from reference TRBV9 and TRBJ1-3, the complete variable domain reads DSGVTQTPKHLITATGQRVTLRCSPRSGDLSVYWYQQSLDQGLQFLIQYYNGEERAKGNILERFSAQQFPDLHSELNLSSLELGDSALYFCASSYSTEGNTIYFGEGSWLTVV.

CDR3 bases: TGTGCCAGCAGTACCCGGGACAGGGCCTCCTACGAGCAGTACTTC. Protein sequence: CASSTRDRASYEQYF. V usage is TRBV28 and J usage is TRBJ2-7; 9 bases agree with TRBD1. With V trimmed by 5 bases and J by 0 bases, 5 bases remained unmatched. The germline CDR1 and CDR2 sequences are MDHEN and SYDVKM. This CDR3 spans 15 amino acids.

This clone was detected a few times. The J gene is TRBJ1-2, the V gene TRBV10-3; maybe TRBD1 (5 bases). CDR3 size: 14 residues. Germline CDR1 ENHRY, CDR2 SYGVKD. The V end was cut by 2 bases, the J end by 7 bases, with 14 bases between. The CDR3 loop reads CAISETLGTGGYTF. In nucleotides, the CDR3 is TGTGCCATCAGTGAGACTCTGGGGACGGGTGGCTACACCTTC.

The rearrangement uses TRBV5-6 and TRBJ2-5, with D perhaps matching TRBD1 (6 bases). Per germline, CDR1 SGHDT and CDR2 YYEEEE. V was shortened by 4 bases and J by 2 bases, with 12 bases between the two germline ends. The CDR3 extends over 14 amino acids. Here the CDR3 DNA reads TGTGCCAGCAGCCAGCCGGACAGACAAGAGACCCAGTACTTC. Its protein product is CASSQPDRQETQYF.

V and J are TRBV18 and TRBJ1-2, with 7 positions matching TRBD1. The J segment lost 8 bases and the V segment lost 3 bases, leaving 12 bases of the junction unmatched. Germline V gives CDR1 KGHSH, CDR2 LQKENI. The CDR3 has 15 residues. The CDR3 DNA reads TGTGCCAGCTCACCGCCCGGGACAGCCCGGCGGGGCTACACCTTC. Encoded protein: CASSPPGTARRGYTF.

V is TRBV6-1 and J is TRBJ2-7; the D gene is possibly TRBD1 (6 bases). V shed 5 bases and J shed 4 bases, with 15 bases lying between them. Germline loops: CDR1 MNHNS, CDR2 SASEGT. The CDR3 sequence is 14 residues long. CDR3 coding DNA: TGTGCCAGCAGTCATCGGGACACTGGGTACGAGCAGTACTTC. Its protein is CASSHRDTGYEQYF.